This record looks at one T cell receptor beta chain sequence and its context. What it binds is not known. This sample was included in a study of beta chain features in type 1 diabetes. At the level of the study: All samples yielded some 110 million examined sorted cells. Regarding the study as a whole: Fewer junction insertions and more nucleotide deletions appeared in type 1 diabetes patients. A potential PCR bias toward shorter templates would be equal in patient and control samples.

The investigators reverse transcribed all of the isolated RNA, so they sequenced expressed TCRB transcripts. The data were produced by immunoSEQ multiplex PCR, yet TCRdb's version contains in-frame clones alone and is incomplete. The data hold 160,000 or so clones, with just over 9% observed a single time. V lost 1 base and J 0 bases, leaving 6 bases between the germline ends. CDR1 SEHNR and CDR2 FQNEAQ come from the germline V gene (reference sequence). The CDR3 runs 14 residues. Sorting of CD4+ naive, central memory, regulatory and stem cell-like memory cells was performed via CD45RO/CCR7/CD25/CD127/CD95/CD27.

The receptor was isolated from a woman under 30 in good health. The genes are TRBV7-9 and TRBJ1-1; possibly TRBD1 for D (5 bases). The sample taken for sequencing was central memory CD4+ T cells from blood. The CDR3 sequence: CASSLVTVNTEAFF. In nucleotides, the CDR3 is TGTGCCAGCAGCTTAGTGACAGTGAACACTGAAGCTTTCTTT.